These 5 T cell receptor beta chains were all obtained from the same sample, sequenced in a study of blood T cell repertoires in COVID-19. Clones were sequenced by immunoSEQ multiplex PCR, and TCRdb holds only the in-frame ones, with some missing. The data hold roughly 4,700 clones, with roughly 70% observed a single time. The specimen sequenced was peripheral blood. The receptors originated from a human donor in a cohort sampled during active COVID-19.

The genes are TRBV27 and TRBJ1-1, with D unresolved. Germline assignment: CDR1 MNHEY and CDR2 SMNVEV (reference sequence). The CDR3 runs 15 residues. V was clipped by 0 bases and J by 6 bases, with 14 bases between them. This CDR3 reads CASSLSAGIGPEAFF. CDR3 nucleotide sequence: TGTGCCAGCAGTTTATCAGCGGGGATTGGCCCTGAAGCTTTCTTT.

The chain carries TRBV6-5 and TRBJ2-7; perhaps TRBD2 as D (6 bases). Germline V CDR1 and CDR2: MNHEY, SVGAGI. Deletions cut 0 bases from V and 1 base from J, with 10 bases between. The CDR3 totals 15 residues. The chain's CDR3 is CASSYSGTASYEQYF. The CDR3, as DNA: TGTGCCAGCAGTTACTCCGGGACTGCATCCTACGAGCAGTACTTC.

The CDR3 here is CASSPLGQTSTDTQYF. CDR3 sequence (DNA): TGTGCCAGTAGCCCTCTGGGGCAGACGTCCACAGATACGCAGTATTTT. The V and J genes are TRBV19 and TRBJ2-3; D is perhaps TRBD1 (5 bases). Trimming removed 6 bases from V and 2 bases from J, with 18 bases in between. The CDR3 extends over 16 amino acids. The germline CDR1 and CDR2 sequences are LNHDA and SQIVND (reference sequence). The whole variable domain, filled in from reference TRBV19 and TRBJ2-3, reads DGGITQSPKYLFRKEGQNVTLSCEQNLNHDAMYWYRQDPGQGLRLIYYSQIVNDFQKGDIAEGYSVSREKKESFPLTVTSAQKNPTAFYLCASSPLGQTSTDTQYFGPGTRLTVL.

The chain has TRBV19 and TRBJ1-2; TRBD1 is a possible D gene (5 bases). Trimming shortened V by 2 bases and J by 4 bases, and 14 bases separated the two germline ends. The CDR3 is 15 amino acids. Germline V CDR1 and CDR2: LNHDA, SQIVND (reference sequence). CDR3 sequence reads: CASSIIDSLAYGYTF. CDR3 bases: TGTGCCAGTAGTATAATTGACAGTCTTGCCTATGGCTACACCTTC.

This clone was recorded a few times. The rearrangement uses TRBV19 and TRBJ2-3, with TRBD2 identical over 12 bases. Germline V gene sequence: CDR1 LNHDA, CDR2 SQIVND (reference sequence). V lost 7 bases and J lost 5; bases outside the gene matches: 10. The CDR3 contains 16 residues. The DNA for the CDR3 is TGTGCCAGTACCCCTCGCCTAGCGGGGGGGGTAGATACGCAGTATTTT. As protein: CASTPRLAGGVDTQYF.